This entry is about one TCR beta chain. Its antigen remains unknown. The data originate from a study of identical twins. Whole-study findings and limits: Partly confounded zero-insertion analyses could result from invariant MAIT and iNKT cells. Twin-shared out-of-frame alpha sequences were enriched for low generation probability. For out-of-frame beta sequences, excess twin sharing was weaker.

TCRdb re-analysed the 5' RACE reads in MiXCR, keeping a single row per CDR3 protein. The table includes about 700,000 distinct CDR3 sequences, over 5% detected once. The TCR comes from a man between 18 and 35 years old in good health. The sequencing sample was made of naive T cells sorted from blood.

CDR3: CASSRGGKNTEAFF. DNA for the CDR3: TGTGCCAGCAGCCGAGGGGGGAAAAACACTGAAGCTTTCTTT. J is TRBJ1-1 and V is TRBV6-1, with D perhaps TRBD1 (6 bases). Germline CDR1 MNHNS, CDR2 SASEGT. V lost 6 bases and J 2 bases, leaving 13 bases between the germline ends. CDR3 length: 14 residues.